This T cell receptor beta chain was documented in a study of blood T cells in healthy people across ages. Germline V CDR1 and CDR2: LGHNA, YNFKEQ. This CDR3 spans 18 amino acids. V was clipped by 1 base and J by 4 bases, with 22 bases between them. At least ten counts were recorded for this clonotype. A second roughly 6 to 11 cycle PCR used barcoded and J-beta primers. Tags on each cDNA molecule came from a template-switch adaptor with 12 random nucleotides. MiXCR was run by TCRdb on the 5' RACE reads, yielding one entry per CDR3 protein. The sample carries about 840,000 distinct CDR3 sequences, 25% to 30% recorded once. These sequences were also reported in another study, on T cells of mothers and their children. From that study: The study sampled a few healthy Caucasian mothers and their six children. RNA extracted was entirely used for cDNA synthesis, roughly 1.6 ug per 15 ul. Maternal samples each gave over 9.5 million TCR beta CDR3 reads, and child samples about 3 million each.

Material: blood. The TCR originated in a woman aged 35 to 49 in good health. The chain has TRBV4-2 and TRBJ1-2; the D gene is possibly TRBD1 (5 bases). The CDR3 DNA reads TGTGCCAGCAGCCAAGCAACGCTACGGGACGTCAGTGCCTATGGCTACACCTTC. Amino acid sequence: CASSQATLRDVSAYGYTF.